What follows describes a single TCR beta chain. Its antigen is still unknown. This entry is derived from a study of shared clonotypes between healthy human individuals. Study outcomes and limitations: All-four-donor shared clonotypes had higher generation probabilities than non-shared clonotypes did.

The method was immunoSEQ multiplex PCR; TCRdb's version includes in-frame clones alone and lacks a portion of them. The table shows roughly 1.4 million clones, with around 98.5% occurring only once. The CDR3 is 14 residues long. V shed 8 bases and J 9 bases; nucleotides not matched to a gene: 13. Germline assignment: CDR1 ENHRY and CDR2 SYGVKD. The chain combines TRBV10-3 with TRBJ2-1, with 7 bases fitting TRBD2. The origin of this receptor is a man in his thirties or forties in good health. Specimen: naive CD4+ T cells sorted from blood. Subset defined: CD45RA+ positively selected. CDR3 protein: CAIGTSEILTEQFF. Written as DNA, the CDR3 is TGTGCCATCGGAACTAGCGAGATACTCACTGAGCAGTTCTTC.